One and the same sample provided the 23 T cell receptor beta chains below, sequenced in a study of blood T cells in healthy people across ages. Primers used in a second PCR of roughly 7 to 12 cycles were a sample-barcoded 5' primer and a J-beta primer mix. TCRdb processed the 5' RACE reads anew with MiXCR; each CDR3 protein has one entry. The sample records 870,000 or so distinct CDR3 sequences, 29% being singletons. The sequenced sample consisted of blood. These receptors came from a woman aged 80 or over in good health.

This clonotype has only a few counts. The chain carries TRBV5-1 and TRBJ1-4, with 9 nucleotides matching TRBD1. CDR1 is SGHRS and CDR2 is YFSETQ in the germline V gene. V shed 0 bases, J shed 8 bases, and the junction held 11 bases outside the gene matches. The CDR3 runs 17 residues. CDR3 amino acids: CASSLDMSGTGNEKLFF. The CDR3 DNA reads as TGCGCCAGCAGCTTGGATATGTCCGGGACAGGGAACGAAAAACTGTTTTTT.

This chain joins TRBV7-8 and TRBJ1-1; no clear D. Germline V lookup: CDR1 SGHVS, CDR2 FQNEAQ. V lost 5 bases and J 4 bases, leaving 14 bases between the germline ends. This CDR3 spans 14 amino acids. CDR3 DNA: TGTGCCAGCAGCGAAAGAGGGATACCCACTGAAGCTTTCTTT. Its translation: CASSERGIPTEAFF.

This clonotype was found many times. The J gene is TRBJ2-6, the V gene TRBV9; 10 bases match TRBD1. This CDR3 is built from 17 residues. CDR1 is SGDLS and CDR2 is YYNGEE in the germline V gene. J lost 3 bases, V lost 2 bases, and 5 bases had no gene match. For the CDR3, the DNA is TGTGCCAGCAGCGTCCGGGACAGGGGCTATGGGGCCAACGTCCTGACTTTC. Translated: CASSVRDRGYGANVLTF.

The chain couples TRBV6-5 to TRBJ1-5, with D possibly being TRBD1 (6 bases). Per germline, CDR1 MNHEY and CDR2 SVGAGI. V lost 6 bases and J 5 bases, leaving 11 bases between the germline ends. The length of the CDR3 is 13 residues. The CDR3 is CASRGTRHQPQHF. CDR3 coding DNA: TGTGCCAGCAGGGGGACACGACATCAGCCCCAGCATTTT.

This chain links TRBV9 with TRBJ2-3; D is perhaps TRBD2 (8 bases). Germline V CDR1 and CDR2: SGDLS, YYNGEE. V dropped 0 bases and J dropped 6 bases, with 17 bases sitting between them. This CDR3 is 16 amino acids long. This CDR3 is CASSVAGGGGEDTQYF. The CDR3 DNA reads TGTGCCAGCAGCGTAGCGGGAGGGGGCGGCGAGGATACGCAGTATTTT.

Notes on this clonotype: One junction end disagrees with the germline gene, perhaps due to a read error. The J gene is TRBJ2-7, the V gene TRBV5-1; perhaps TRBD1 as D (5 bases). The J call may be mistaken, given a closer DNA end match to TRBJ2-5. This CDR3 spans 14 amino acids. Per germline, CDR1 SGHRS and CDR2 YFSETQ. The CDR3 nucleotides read TGCGCCGGCAGCCCTGGCTGGGGCGCTGAGACCCAGTACTTC. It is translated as CAGSPGWGAETQYF.

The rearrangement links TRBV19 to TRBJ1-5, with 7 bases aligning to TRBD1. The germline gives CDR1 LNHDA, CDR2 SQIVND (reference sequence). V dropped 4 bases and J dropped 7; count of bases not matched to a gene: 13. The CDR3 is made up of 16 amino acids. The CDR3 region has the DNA TGTGCCAGTAGTACCAATTACGACAGGGCGCCCCAGCCCCAGCATTTT. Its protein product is CASSTNYDRAPQPQHF.

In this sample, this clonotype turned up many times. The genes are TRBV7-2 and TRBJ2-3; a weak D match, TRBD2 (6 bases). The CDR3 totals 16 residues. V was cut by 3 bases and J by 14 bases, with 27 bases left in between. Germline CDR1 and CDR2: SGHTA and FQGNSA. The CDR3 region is CASSFKAGRLPSGRYF. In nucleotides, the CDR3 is TGTGCCAGCAGCTTTAAGGCGGGGCGACTCCCTTCAGGCAGGTATTTT.

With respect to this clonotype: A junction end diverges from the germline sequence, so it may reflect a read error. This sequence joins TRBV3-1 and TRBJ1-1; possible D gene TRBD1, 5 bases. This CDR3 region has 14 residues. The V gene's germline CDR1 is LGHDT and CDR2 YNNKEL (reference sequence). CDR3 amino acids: CATSQARATQGAFF. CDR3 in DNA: TGCGCCACCAGCCAAGCGAGGGCGACCCAGGGAGCTTTCTTT.

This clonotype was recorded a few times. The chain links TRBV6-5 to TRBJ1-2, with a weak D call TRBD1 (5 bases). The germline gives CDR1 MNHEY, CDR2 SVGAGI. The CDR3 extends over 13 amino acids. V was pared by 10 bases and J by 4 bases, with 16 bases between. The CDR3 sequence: CATREASSYGYTF. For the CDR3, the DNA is TGTGCCACCAGGGAGGCTTCAAGCTATGGCTACACCTTC.

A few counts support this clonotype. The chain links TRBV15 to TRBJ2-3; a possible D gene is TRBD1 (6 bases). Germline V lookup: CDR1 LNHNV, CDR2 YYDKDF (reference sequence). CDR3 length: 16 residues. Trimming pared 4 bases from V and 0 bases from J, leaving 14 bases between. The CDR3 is CATSKPPGASTDTQYF. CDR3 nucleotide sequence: TGTGCCACCAGCAAACCCCCAGGGGCTAGCACAGATACGCAGTATTTT.

The CDR3 DNA reads as TGCGCCAGCAGCTTGCCGGGACTAGCGGACAATGAGCAGTTCTTC. As protein: CASSLPGLADNEQFF. The chain combines TRBV5-1 with TRBJ2-1; TRBD2 agrees at 11 bases. The J segment lost 5 bases and the V segment lost 1 base, leaving 2 bases of the junction unmatched. Germline assignment: CDR1 SGHRS and CDR2 YFSETQ. The CDR3 is made up of 15 amino acids.

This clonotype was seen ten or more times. The CDR3 loop reads CASSLAAPGVGGYTF. The CDR3 region has the DNA TGTGCCAGCAGCTTGGCCGCCCCGGGGGTAGGTGGCTACACCTTC. V gene TRBV5-6 combines with J gene TRBJ1-2; TRBD1 is a possible D gene (5 bases). This CDR3 has 15 residues. Trimming stripped 0 bases from V and 7 bases from J, with 16 bases between. The germline V gene has CDR1 SGHDT and CDR2 YYEEEE. Full variable domain (remainder filled in from reference TRBV5-6 and TRBJ1-2): DAGVTQSPTHLIKTRGQQVTLRCSPKSGHDTVSWYQQALGQGPQFIFQYYEEEERQRGNFPDRFSGHQFPNYSSELNVNALLLGDSALYLCASSLAAPGVGGYTFGSGTRLTVV.

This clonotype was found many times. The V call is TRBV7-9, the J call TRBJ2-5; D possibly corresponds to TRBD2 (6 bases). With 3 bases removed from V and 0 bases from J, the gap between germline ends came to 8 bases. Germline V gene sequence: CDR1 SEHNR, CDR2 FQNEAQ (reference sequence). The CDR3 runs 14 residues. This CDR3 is CASSFRTNQETQYF. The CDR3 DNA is TGTGCCAGCAGCTTTAGGACTAACCAAGAGACCCAGTACTTC.

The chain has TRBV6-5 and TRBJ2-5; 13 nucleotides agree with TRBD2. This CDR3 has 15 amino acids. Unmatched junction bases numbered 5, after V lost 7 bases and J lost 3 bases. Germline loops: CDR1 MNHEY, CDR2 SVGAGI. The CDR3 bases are TGTGCCAGCAACCAGGGACTAGCGGGGAAAGAGACCCAGTACTTC. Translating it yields CASNQGLAGKETQYF.

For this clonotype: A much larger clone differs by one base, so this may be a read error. CDR3 bases: TGTGCCAGCAGCCAGGAATTGGCCAGCTCTTTTAACTATGGCTGCACCTTC. Protein sequence: CASSQELASSFNYGCTF. The chain joins TRBV4-2 to TRBJ1-2; no clear D gene. Germline V gene sequence: CDR1 LGHNA, CDR2 YNFKEQ. This CDR3 spans 17 amino acids.

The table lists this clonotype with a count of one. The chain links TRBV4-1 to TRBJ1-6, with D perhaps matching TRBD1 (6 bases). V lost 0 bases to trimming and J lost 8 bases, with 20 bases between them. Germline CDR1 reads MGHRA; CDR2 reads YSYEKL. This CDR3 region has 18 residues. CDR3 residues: CASSQDLTPGQLDSPLHF. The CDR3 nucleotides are TGCGCCAGCAGCCAAGATCTGACCCCCGGACAGCTAGATTCACCCCTCCACTTT.

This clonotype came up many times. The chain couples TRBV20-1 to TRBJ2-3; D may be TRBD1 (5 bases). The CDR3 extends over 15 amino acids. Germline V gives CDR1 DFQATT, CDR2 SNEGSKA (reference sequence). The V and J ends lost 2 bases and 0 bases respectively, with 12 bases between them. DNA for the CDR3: TGCAGTGCTAGACCCGACAAGGGGAGCACAGATACGCAGTATTTT. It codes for CSARPDKGSTDTQYF.

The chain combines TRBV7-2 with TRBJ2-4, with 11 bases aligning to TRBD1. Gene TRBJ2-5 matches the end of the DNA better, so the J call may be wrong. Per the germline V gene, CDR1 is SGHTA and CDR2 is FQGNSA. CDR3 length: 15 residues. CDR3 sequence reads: CASSKDRGPGETQYF. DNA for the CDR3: TGTGCCAGCAGCAAGGACAGGGGGCCTGGAGAGACCCAGTACTTC.

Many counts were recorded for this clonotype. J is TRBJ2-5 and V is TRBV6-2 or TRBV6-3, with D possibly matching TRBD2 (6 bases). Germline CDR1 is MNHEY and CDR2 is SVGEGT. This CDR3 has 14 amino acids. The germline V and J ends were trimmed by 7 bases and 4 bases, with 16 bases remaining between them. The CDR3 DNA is TGTGCCAGCACCGACCGGCAGGGAGGAGAGACCCAGTACTTC. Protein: CASTDRQGGETQYF.

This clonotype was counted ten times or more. As DNA, the CDR3 is TGTGCCAGCAGCCGGATATCGGATAGTACGCAGTATTTT. Encoded protein: CASSRISDSTQYF. The genes are TRBV3-1 and TRBJ2-3, with D hard to call. V was clipped by 4 bases and J by 8 bases, with 13 bases between them. There are 13 residues in the CDR3. Germline CDR1 is LGHDT and CDR2 is YNNKEL (reference sequence).

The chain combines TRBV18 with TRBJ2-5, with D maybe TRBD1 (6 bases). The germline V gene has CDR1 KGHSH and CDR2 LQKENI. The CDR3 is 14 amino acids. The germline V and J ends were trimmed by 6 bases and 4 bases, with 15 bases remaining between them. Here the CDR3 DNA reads TGTGCCAGCTCTCTAGGCGACAGGCGAGAGACCCAGTACTTC. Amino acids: CASSLGDRRETQYF.

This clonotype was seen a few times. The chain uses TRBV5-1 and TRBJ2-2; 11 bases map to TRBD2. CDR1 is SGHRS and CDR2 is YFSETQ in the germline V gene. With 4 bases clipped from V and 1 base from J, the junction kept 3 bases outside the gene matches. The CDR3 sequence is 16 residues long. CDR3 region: CASSTLAGGNTGELFF. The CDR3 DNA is TGCGCCAGCAGCACCCTAGCGGGGGGGAACACCGGGGAGCTGTTTTTT.